The clone carrying this T cell receptor (beta chain) was counted a single time. The CDR3 extends over 16 amino acids. The ends were cut back, 0 bases at V and 8 bases at J, with 17 bases in the middle. Germline CDR1 LGHNA, CDR2 YSLEER. These data are taken from a study of blood T cell repertoires in COVID-19. Method: immunoSEQ multiplex PCR; TCRdb's copy keeps in-frame clones and lacks some. Seen here are roughly 200,000 clones, 88% observed once, and the top ten hold 1.5% to 2%. The sequencing sample was made of peripheral blood. The receptor was isolated from a man between 65 and 79 years old with acute or convalescent COVID-19. This sequence joins TRBV4-3 and TRBJ1-3; weak D call: TRBD1 (5 bases). The CDR3 DNA reads as TGCGCCAGCAGCCAAGATTGGGGCAGCCCCGAGGACACCATATATTTT. It specifies CASSQDWGSPEDTIYF.